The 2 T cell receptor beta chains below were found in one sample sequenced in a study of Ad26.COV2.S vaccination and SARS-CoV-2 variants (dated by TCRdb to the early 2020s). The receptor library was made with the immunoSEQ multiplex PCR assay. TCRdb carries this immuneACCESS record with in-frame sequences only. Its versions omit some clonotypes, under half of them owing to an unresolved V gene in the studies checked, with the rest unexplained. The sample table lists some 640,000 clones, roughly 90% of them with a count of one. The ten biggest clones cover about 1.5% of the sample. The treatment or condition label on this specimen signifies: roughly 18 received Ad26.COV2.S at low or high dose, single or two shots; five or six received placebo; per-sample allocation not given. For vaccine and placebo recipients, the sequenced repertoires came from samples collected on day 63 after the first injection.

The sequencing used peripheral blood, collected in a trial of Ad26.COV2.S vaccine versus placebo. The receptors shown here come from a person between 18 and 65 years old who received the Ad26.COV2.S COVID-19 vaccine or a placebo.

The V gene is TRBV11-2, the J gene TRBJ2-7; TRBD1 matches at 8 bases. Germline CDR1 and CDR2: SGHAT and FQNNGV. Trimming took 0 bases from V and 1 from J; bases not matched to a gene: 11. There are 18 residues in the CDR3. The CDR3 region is CASSLDLGADRASYEQYF. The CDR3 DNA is TGTGCCAGCAGCTTAGATCTTGGCGCGGACAGGGCGTCCTACGAGCAGTACTTC.

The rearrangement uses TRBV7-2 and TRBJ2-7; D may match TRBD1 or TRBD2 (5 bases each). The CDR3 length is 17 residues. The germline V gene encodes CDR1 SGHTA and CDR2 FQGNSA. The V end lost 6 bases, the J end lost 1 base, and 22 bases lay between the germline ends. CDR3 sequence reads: CASRIHRPGPGSYEQYF. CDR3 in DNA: TGTGCCAGCAGAATTCACCGACCGGGGCCTGGGTCCTACGAGCAGTACTTC.